These T cell receptor beta chains were read from a single sample in a study of blood T cell repertoires in COVID-19. Repertoires were generated with immunoSEQ multiplex PCR, while TCRdb's copy carries only in-frame clones and drops some. This sample yields roughly 330,000 clones, of which 65% to 90% are seen a single time; under 11% belongs to the top ten. The sample comprised PBMCs or T cells enriched from blood (not recorded which). These receptors all stem from a young woman who had recovered from COVID-19. Each CDR3 is given with its conserved first and last residue. The order of the fields is J gene, D gene, V gene, CDR3 DNA, CDR3 protein. The D gene is left open where the match is weak.

>TRBJ2-7|TRBD2|TRBV27
TGTGCCAGCAGTTTATCGGGGGAGGGCTCCTACGAGCAGTACTTC
CASSLSGEGSYEQYF
>TRBJ1-2|NA|TRBV9
TGTGCCAGCAGTCCCTCTGTGGGAGGGATACTGTCTAACTATGGCTACACCTTC
CASSPSVGGILSNYGYTF
>TRBJ2-3|TRBD2|TRBV3-1/TRBV3-2
TGTGCCAGCAGCCGACGGGGGGGGTCGCGGTACGATACGCAGTATTTT
CASSRRGGSRYDTQYF
>TRBJ1-2|NA|TRBV12-3/TRBV12-4
TGTGCCAGCAGTCCCCGTAGAGCATATGGCTACACCTTC
CASSPRRAYGYTF
>TRBJ2-3|NA|TRBV9
TGTGCCAGCAGCGTAGACCTTACAACAAGTCGGGGGCAGTATTTT
CASSVDLTTSRGQYF
>TRBJ1-2|NA|TRBV2
TGTGCCAGCAGCAGGGGAGTCGAGGATGGCTACACCTTC
CASSRGVEDGYTF
>TRBJ2-7|TRBD2|TRBV7-3
TGTGCCAGCAGCTTAATGAATGGCGGGGGGTACGAGCAGTACTTC
CASSLMNGGGYEQYF
>TRBJ2-7|NA|TRBV7-3
TGTGCCAGCAGCCCCCAGGGTGGCTACGAGCAGTACTTC
CASSPQGGYEQYF
>TRBJ1-4|NA|TRBV28
TGTGCCAGCATGGAGAATGAAAAACTGTTTTTT
CASMENEKLFF
>TRBJ2-1|NA|TRBV18
TGTGCCAGCTCACCACCGTCCGTAGGGTCGGGGGAGCAGTTCTTC
CASSPPSVGSGEQFF
>TRBJ1-2|NA|TRBV28
TGTGCCAGCAGGACCGAGGCACCCTATGGCTACACCTTC
CASRTEAPYGYTF
>TRBJ1-1|NA|TRBV4-1
TGCGCCAGCAGCCAAGATCATGGGGGCGGGGAAGCTTTCTTT
CASSQDHGGGEAFF
>TRBJ1-4|TRBD1|TRBV30
TGTGCCTGGAGCGAAGACCACAGGGGGAGTGAAAAACTGTTTTTT
CAWSEDHRGSEKLFF
>TRBJ2-7|NA|TRBV3-1/TRBV3-2
TGTGCCAGCAGCCAAGGGGCATCCCCCTCCTACGAGCAGTACTTC
CASSQGASPSYEQYF
>TRBJ1-1|NA|TRBV9
TGTGCCAGCAGCCTCCGTGACAGAGTTTACCCGAACACTGAAGCTTTCTTT
CASSLRDRVYPNTEAFF
>TRBJ1-3|NA|TRBV6-1
TGTGCCAGCAGTGAACCCGGTCCCGGAAACACCATATATTTT
CASSEPGPGNTIYF
>TRBJ2-1|TRBD1|TRBV6-5
TGTGCCAGCCTGGACAGGGGATACAATGAGCAGTTCTTC
CASLDRGYNEQFF
>TRBJ1-2|NA|TRBV21-1
TGTGCCAGCAGCAACGGAAGGGGGCGAGGCTATGGCTACACCTTC
CASSNGRGRGYGYTF
>TRBJ2-1|TRBD2|TRBV7-2
TGTGCCAGCAGCTTAATTAGCGGGAGCACCTTGAAAGAGCAGTTCTTC
CASSLISGSTLKEQFF
>TRBJ1-1|NA|TRBV27
TGTGCCAGCGCCCCCGGGTCCCTCACTGAAGCTTTCTTT
CASAPGSLTEAFF
>TRBJ2-1|TRBD2|TRBV5-1
TGCGCCAGCAGCTTGGCAACTAGCGGAAATGAGCAGTTCTTC
CASSLATSGNEQFF
>TRBJ1-2|NA|TRBV28
TGTGCCAGCACCCCGCGGAGAGGAGCTGGCTACACCTTC
CASTPRRGAGYTF
>TRBJ2-5|TRBD2|TRBV28
TGTGCCAGCAGTTTGACTACCGGGACTAGACAAGAGACCCAGTACTTC
CASSLTTGTRQETQYF
>TRBJ2-7|NA|TRBV30
TGTGCCTGGAGTCGACAGCCAGGGAACTACGAGCAGTACTTC
CAWSRQPGNYEQYF
>TRBJ1-2|NA|TRBV6-5
TGTGCCAGCAGTTCGGGGGGCTCCTATGGCTACACCTTC
CASSSGGSYGYTF
>TRBJ2-5|TRBD2|TRBV9
TGTGCCAGCGGACTAGCGGGAGGGAGGTCAGAGACCCAGTACTTC
CASGLAGGRSETQYF
>TRBJ1-4|NA|TRBV6-5
TGTGCCAGCAGTTACTCCCGGACAGTGGGGCGAGTGTTTTTT
CASSYSRTVGRVFF
>TRBJ1-2|TRBD1|TRBV19
TGTGCCAGCCTGGGACAGGGGAAGGGGGACTATGGCTACACCTTC
CASLGQGKGDYGYTF
>TRBJ2-7|TRBD1|TRBV6-5
TGTGCCAGCAGCCGGACAGGTCTCTCCTACGAGCAGTACTTC
CASSRTGLSYEQYF
>TRBJ1-1|NA|TRBV6-5
TGTGCCAGCAGATTGACAGGAGATGGAGAAGCTTTCTTT
CASRLTGDGEAFF
>TRBJ1-4|NA|TRBV29-1
TGCAGCGTTGGTACAGGGTCAACTAATGAAAAACTGTTTTTT
CSVGTGSTNEKLFF
>TRBJ1-5|NA|TRBV15
TGTGCCACCAGCAGAGATATTGGGCGCTGGGATCAGCCCCAGCATTTT
CATSRDIGRWDQPQHF
>TRBJ2-7|TRBD2|TRBV6-5
TGTGCCAGCAGTTACACTAGCGGCTACGAGCAGTACTTC
CASSYTSGYEQYF
>TRBJ1-2|NA|TRBV5-6
TGTGCCAGCAGCCCTGGGGGGAGGGGCTACACCTTC
CASSPGGRGYTF
>TRBJ2-2|TRBD1|TRBV6-1
TGTGCCAGCAGCGAAGGGACAGGGGGAACCGGGGAGCTGTTTTTT
CASSEGTGGTGELFF
>TRBJ2-3|TRBD2|TRBV5-1
TGCGCCAGCAGCCCCCAAGTCCCGGGACTAGCGGGGGGCGTTACAGATACGCAGTATTTT
CASSPQVPGLAGGVTDTQYF
>TRBJ2-1|TRBD1|TRBV5-6
TGTGCCAGCAGCTTGGCCTTTTCCGACAGGGCTTCGCGGGAGCAGTTCTTC
CASSLAFSDRASREQFF
>TRBJ2-7|NA|TRBV25-1
TGTGCCAGCAGTGAAAGAGGGTCAATCTACGAGCAGTACTTC
CASSERGSIYEQYF
>TRBJ1-1|NA|TRBV10-2
NA
CCASSGTGGVYRTEAFF
>TRBJ2-3|NA|TRBV3-1/TRBV3-2
TGTGCCAGCAGCCTAGAGCCCTTCGGAGGGACAGATACGCAGTATTTT
CASSLEPFGGTDTQYF
>TRBJ1-2|TRBD1|TRBV5-8
TGTGCCAGCAGCCCCGGGACAGCCGATTACTATGGCTACACCTTC
CASSPGTADYYGYTF
>TRBJ1-2|NA|TRBV20-1
TGCAGTGCTAGTTTGCCCGGAGACTATGGCTACACCTTC
CSASLPGDYGYTF
>TRBJ2-7|NA|TRBV13
TGTGCCAGCAGCTTAACAGGTCTCCGGGAGCAGTACTTC
CASSLTGLREQYF